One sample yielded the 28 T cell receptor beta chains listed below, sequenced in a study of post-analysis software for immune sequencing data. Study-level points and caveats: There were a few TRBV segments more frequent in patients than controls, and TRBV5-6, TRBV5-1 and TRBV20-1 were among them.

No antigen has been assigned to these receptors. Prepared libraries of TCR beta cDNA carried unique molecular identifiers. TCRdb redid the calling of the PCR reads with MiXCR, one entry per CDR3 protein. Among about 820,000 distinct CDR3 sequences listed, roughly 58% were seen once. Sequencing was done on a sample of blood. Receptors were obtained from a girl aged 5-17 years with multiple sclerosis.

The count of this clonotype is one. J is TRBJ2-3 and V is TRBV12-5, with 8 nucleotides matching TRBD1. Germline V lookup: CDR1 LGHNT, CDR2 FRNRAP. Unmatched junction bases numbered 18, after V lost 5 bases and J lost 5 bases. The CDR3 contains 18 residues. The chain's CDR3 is CASGKANRDRPREDTQYF. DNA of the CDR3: TGTGCTAGTGGTAAAGCCAACCGGGACAGGCCTAGGGAAGATACGCAGTATTTT.

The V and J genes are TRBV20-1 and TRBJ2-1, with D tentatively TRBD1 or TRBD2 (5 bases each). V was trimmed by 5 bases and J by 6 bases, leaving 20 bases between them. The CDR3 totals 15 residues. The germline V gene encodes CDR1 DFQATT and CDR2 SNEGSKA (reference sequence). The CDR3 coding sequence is TGCAGTGCTGAAGGGACCAACTTGGGTCGCAATGAGCAGTTCTTC. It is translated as CSAEGTNLGRNEQFF.

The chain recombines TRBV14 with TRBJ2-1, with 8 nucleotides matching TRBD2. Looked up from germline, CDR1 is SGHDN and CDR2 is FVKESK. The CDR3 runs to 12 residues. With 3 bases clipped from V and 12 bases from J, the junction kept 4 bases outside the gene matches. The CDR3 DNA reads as TGTGCCAGCAGCCAGGATAGCGGGATGCAGTTCTTC. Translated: CASSQDSGMQFF.

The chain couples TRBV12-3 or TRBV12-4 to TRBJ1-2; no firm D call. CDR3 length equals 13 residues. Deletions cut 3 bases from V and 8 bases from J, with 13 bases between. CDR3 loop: CASSLLDNPGYTF. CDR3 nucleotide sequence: TGTGCCAGCAGTTTGTTAGACAACCCCGGCTACACCTTC.

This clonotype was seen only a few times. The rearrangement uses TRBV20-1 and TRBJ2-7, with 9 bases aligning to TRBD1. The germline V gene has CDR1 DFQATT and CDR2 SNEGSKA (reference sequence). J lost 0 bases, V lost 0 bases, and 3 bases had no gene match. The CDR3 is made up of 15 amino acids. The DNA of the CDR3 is TGCAGTGCTAGAGACGGGACAGGGAACTCCTACGAGCAGTACTTC. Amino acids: CSARDGTGNSYEQYF.

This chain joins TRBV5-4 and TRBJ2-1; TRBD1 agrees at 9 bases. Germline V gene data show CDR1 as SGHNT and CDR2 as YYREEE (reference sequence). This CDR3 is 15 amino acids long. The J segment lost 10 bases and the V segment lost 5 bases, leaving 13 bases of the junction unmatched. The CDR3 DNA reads TGTGCCAGCAGTCCAGTCCCGGGACAGGGAGACGAGCAGTTCTTC. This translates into CASSPVPGQGDEQFF.

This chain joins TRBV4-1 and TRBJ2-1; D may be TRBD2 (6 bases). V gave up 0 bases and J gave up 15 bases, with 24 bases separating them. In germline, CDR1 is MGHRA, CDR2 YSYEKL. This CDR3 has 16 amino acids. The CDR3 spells CASSQEGGTYLNGGFF. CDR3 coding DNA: TGCGCCAGCAGCCAAGAGGGCGGGACCTATCTTAACGGGGGGTTCTTC.

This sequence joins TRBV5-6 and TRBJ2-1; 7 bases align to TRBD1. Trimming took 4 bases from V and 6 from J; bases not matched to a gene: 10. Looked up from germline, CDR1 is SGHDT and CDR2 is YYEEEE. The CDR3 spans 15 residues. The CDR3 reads CASSLDFTGVNEQFF. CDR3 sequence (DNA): TGTGCCAGCAGCCTAGACTTTACAGGGGTCAATGAGCAGTTCTTC.

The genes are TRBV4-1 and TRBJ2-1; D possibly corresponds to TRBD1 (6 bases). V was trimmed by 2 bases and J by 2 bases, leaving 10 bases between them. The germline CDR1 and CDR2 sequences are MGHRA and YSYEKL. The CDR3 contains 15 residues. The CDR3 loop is CASSQPTGPYNEQFF. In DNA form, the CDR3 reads TGCGCCAGCAGCCAACCGACAGGACCCTACAATGAGCAGTTCTTC.

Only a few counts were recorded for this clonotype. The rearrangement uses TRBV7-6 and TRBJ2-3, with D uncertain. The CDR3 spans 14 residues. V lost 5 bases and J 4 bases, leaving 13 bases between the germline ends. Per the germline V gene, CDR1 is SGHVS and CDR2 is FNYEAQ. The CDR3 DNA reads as TGTGCCAGCAGCCCTCGGTCCCTGGCAGATACGCAGTATTTT. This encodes CASSPRSLADTQYF.

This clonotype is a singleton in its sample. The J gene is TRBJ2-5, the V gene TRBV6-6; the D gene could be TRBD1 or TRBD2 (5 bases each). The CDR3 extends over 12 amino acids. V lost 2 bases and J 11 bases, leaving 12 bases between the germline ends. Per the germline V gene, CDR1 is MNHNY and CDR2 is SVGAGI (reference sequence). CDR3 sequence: CASSYEGIGQYF. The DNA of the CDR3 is TGTGCCAGCAGTTACGAGGGGATAGGGCAGTACTTC.

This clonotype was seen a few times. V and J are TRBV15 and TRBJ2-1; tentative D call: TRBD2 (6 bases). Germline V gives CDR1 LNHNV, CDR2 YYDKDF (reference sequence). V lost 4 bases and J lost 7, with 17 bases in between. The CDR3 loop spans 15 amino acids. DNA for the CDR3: TGTGCCACCAGCAACCAAGGGACTTGGGGGAATGAGCAGTTCTTC. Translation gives CATSNQGTWGNEQFF.

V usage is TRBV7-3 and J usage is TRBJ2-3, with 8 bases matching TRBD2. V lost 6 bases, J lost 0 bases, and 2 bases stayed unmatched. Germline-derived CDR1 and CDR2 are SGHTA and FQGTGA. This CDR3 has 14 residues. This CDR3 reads CASRAGGSTDTQYF. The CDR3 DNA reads TGTGCCAGCAGGGCGGGGGGTAGCACAGATACGCAGTATTTT.

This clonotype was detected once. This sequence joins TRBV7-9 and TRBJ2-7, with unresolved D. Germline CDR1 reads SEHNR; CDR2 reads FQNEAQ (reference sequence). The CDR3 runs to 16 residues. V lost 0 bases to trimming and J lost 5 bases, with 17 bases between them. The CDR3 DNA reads TGTGCCAGCAGCTTAGCATCACTGACACCCAAAGACGAGCAGTACTTC. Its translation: CASSLASLTPKDEQYF.

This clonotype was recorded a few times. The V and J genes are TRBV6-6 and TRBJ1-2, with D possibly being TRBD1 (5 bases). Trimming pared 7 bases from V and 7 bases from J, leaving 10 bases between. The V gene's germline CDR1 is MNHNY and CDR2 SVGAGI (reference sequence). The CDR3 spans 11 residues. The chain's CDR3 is CASNTGSGYTF. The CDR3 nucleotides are TGTGCCAGCAATACAGGATCTGGCTACACCTTC.

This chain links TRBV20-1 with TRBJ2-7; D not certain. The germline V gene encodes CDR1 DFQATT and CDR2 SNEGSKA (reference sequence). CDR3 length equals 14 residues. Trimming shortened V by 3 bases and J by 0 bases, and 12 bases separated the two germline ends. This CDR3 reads CSARGARSSYEQYF. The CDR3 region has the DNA TGCAGTGCTAGGGGCGCTCGAAGCTCCTACGAGCAGTACTTC.

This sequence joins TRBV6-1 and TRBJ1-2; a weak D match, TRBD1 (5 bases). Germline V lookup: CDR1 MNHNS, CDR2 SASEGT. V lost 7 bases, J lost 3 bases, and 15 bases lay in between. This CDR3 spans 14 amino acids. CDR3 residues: CASNVDGGDYGYTF. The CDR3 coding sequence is TGTGCCAGCAATGTCGACGGGGGGGACTATGGCTACACCTTC.

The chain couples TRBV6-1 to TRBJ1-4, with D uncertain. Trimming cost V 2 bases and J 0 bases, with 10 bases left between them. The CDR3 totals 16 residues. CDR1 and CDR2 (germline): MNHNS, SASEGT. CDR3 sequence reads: CASSELQRPTNEKLFF. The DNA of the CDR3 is TGTGCCAGCAGTGAACTTCAGCGCCCAACTAATGAAAAACTGTTTTTT.

The CDR3: CASSSVAGAPYNEQFF. The CDR3 bases are TGCGCCAGCAGCTCGGTAGCGGGGGCCCCCTACAATGAGCAGTTCTTC. The chain joins TRBV5-1 to TRBJ2-1, with TRBD2 matching over 9 bases. CDR1 and CDR2 (germline): SGHRS, YFSETQ. The CDR3 length is 16 residues. With 3 bases clipped from V and 2 bases from J, the junction kept 6 bases outside the gene matches.

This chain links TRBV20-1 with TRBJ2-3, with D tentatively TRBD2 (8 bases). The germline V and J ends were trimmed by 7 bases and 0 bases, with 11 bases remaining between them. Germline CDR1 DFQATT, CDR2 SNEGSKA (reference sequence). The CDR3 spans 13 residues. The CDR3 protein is CSVAGQSTDTQYF. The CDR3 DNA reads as TGCAGTGTAGCGGGACAGAGCACAGATACGCAGTATTTT.

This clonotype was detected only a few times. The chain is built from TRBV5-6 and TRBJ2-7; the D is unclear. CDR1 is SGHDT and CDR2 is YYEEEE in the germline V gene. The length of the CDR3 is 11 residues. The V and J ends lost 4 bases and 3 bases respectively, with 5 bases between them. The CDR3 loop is CASSTYYEQYF. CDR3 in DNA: TGTGCCAGCAGCACGTACTACGAGCAGTACTTC.

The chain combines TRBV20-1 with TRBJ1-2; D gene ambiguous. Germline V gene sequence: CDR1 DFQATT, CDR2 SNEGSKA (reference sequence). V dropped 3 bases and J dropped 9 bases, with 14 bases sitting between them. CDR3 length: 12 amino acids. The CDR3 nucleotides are TGCAGTGCTAGGGAAGGACTTCTCAGCTACACCTTC. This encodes CSAREGLLSYTF.

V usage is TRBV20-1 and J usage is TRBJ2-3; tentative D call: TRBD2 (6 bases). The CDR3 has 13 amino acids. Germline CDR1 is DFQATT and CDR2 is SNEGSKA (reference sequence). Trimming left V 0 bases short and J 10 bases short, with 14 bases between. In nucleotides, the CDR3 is TGCAGTGCTAGAGAAAACACGGAGGGGCCGCAGTATTTT. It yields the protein CSARENTEGPQYF.

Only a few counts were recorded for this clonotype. The CDR3 is CSARDVSGSSAYGYTF. CDR3 coding DNA: TGCAGTGCTAGAGATGTCTCCGGCAGTAGCGCCTATGGCTACACCTTC. This chain connects TRBV20-1 to TRBJ1-2; D remains ambiguous. CDR1 and CDR2 from the germline V gene are DFQATT and SNEGSKA (reference sequence). Trimming pared 0 bases from V and 4 bases from J, leaving 18 bases between. The CDR3 extends over 16 amino acids.

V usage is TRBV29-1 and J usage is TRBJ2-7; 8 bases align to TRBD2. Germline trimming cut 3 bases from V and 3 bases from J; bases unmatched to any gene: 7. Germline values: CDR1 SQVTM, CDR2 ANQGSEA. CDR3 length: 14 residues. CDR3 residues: CSVDLGGVGYEQYF. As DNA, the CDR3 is TGCAGCGTTGACCTCGGGGGGGTCGGCTACGAGCAGTACTTC.

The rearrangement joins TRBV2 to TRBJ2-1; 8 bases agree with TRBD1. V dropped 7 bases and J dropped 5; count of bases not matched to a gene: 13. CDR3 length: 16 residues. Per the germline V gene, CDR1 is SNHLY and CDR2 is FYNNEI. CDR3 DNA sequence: TGTGCCAGCATTGAGGGACCGGGACAGGACAACAATGAGCAGTTCTTC. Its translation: CASIEGPGQDNNEQFF.

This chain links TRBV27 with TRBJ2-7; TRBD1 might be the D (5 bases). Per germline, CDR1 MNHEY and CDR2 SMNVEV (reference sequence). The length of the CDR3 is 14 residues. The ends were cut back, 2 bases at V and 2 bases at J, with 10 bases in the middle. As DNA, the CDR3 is TGTGCCAGCAGTTTACCAGGGAACCCCTACGAGCAGTACTTC. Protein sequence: CASSLPGNPYEQYF.

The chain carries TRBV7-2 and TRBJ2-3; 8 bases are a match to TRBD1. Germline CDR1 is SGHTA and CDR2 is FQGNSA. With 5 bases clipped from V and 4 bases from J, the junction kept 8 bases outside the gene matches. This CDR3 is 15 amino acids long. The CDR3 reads CASSPGRGRADTQYF. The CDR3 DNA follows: TGTGCCAGCAGCCCTGGCAGGGGGCGCGCAGATACGCAGTATTTT.